These 5 T cell receptor beta chains were all obtained from the same sample, sequenced in a study of glioma-infiltrating T cells after dendritic cell vaccination. Libraries were prepared by immunoSEQ multiplex PCR; TCRdb keeps only in-frame clonotypes and omits some of them. Here the sample spans roughly 85,000 clones, roughly 85% being singletons. Time point denoted: after dendritic cell vaccination, including at tumor progression/relapse. The material sequenced was blood, taken after dendritic cell vaccination. The receptors here all came from a human donor with glioblastoma.

This sequence joins TRBV14 and TRBJ2-1; D is possibly TRBD2 (6 bases). V was shortened by 5 bases and J by 4 bases, with 6 bases between the two germline ends. Germline V gene lookup returns CDR1 SGHDN and CDR2 FVKESK. The CDR3 contains 12 residues. CDR3 sequence reads: CASSGGYNEQFF. The CDR3 nucleotides are TGTGCCAGCAGCGGGGGGTACAATGAGCAGTTCTTC.

The genes are TRBV7-2 and TRBJ2-7; TRBD2 aligns across 13 bases. Germline CDR1 is SGHTA and CDR2 is FQGNSA. Germline trimming cut 5 bases from V and 6 bases from J; bases unmatched to any gene: 10. This CDR3 comprises 16 residues. The CDR3, as DNA: TGTGCCAGCAGCCAGGTACTAGCGGGAGGGCTTGCCGAGCAGTACTTC. This sequence encodes CASSQVLAGGLAEQYF.

The chain employs TRBV5-1 and TRBJ1-2, with D unclear. Germline-derived CDR1 and CDR2 are SGHRS and YFSETQ. Trimming pared 1 base from V and 2 bases from J, leaving 9 bases between. The CDR3 spans 14 residues. The CDR3 nucleotides read TGCGCCAGCAGCTTGACAGTACGAAACTATGGCTACACCTTC. Translated: CASSLTVRNYGYTF.

This clone has only a few counts. This chain links TRBV6-1 with TRBJ2-1; weak D call: TRBD2 (5 bases). V was clipped by 8 bases and J by 6 bases, with 8 bases between them. There are 11 residues in the CDR3. Germline CDR1 is MNHNS and CDR2 is SASEGT. DNA for the CDR3: TGTGCCAGCGGGAGCCTCAATGAGCAGTTCTTC. It encodes CASGSLNEQFF.

CDR3 amino acids: CASSARGQIYQPQHF. The CDR3 nucleotides are TGTGCCAGTAGTGCTCGGGGACAGATATATCAGCCCCAGCATTTT. This chain uses TRBV19 with TRBJ1-5, with 7 bases aligning to TRBD1. V shed 5 bases, J shed 5 bases, and the junction held 9 bases outside the gene matches. Germline assignment: CDR1 LNHDA and CDR2 SQIVND (reference sequence). This CDR3 comprises 15 residues.